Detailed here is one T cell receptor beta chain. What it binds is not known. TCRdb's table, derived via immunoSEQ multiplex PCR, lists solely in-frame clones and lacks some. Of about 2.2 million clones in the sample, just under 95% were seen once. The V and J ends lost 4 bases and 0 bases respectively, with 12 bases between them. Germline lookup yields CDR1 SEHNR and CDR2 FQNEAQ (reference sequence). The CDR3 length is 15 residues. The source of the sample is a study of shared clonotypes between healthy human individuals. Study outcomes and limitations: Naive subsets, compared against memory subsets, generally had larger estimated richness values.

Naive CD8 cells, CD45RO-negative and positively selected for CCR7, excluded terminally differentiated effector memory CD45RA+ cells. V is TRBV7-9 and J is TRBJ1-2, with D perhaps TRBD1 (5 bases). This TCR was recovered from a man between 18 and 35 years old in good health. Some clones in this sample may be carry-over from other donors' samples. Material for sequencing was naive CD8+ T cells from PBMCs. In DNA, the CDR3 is TGTGCCAGCAGCTCCGGGACCGCAACTAACTATGGCTACACCTTC. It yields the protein CASSSGTATNYGYTF.